A selection of T cell receptor beta chains follows, all from one sample in a study. One entry per CDR3 protein, called by TCRdb with MiXCR from the RT-PCR reads. The sample shows around 700,000 distinct CDR3 sequences, 14% of them seen only once. Specimen: memory CD4+ T cells from blood. Source of these receptors: a female donor in good health, serving as a healthy control. Both conserved end residues are part of each CDR3. Each record gives: CDR3 DNA, CDR3 protein, clone size, V gene, J gene, D gene. D genes are given only for firm matches. Clone size is stated in some rows and not others, as once, few, many or a class when expanded.

cdr3_nt: TGCGCCAGCAGCTCCCTAGCGGGAGAAGGTTATGAGCAGTTCTTC
cdr3_aa: CASSSLAGEGYEQFF
clone_size: many
v_call: TRBV5-1
j_call: TRBJ2-1
d_call: TRBD2

cdr3_nt: TGCAGTGCTAGAGATGTCCAGCGGGGGCGGGCGGGGACGCAGTATTTT
cdr3_aa: CSARDVQRGRAGTQYF
clone_size: few
v_call: TRBV20-1
j_call: TRBJ2-3
d_call: TRBD2

cdr3_nt: TGTGCCAGCAGCCTCACGCGGCAGGGGGCGCGAACACCCCTCCACTTT
cdr3_aa: CASSLTRQGARTPLHF
clone_size: -
v_call: TRBV11-2
j_call: TRBJ1-6
d_call: TRBD1

cdr3_nt: TGCAGTGCCCCGACTAGACGAGCCGGGGAGCTGTTTTTT
cdr3_aa: CSAPTRRAGELFF
clone_size: many
v_call: TRBV20-1
j_call: TRBJ2-2
d_call: -

cdr3_nt: TGTGCCAGCAGTGAAGTGGGACAGTACAATGAGCAGTTCTTC
cdr3_aa: CASSEVGQYNEQFF
clone_size: -
v_call: TRBV6-1
j_call: TRBJ2-1
d_call: TRBD1

cdr3_nt: TGCAGCGTTGTAGACGGAAGCCCTCTCTACAATGAGCAGTTCTTC
cdr3_aa: CSVVDGSPLYNEQFF
clone_size: many
v_call: TRBV29-1
j_call: TRBJ2-1
d_call: -

cdr3_nt: TGCAGTGCCAGGGTAAAGGGTGAAGGCGCTGAAGCTTTCTTT
cdr3_aa: CSARVKGEGAEAFF
clone_size: few
v_call: TRBV20-1
j_call: TRBJ1-1
d_call: -

cdr3_nt: TGTGCCAGCAGCTTGAACAGGGGAATCCGAGAGACCCAGTACTTC
cdr3_aa: CASSLNRGIRETQYF
clone_size: many
v_call: TRBV5-5
j_call: TRBJ2-5
d_call: TRBD1

cdr3_nt: TGCGCCAGCAGCTTGGTTAGGGCCAGGGGCCACGAGCAGTACTTC
cdr3_aa: CASSLVRARGHEQYF
clone_size: few
v_call: TRBV5-1
j_call: TRBJ2-7
d_call: -

cdr3_nt: TGTGCCACCAGCAGCCGCAGAGACTATGGCTACACCTTC
cdr3_aa: CATSSRRDYGYTF
clone_size: few
v_call: TRBV15
j_call: TRBJ1-2
d_call: -

cdr3_nt: TGCAGTGCTAGAGTCACAGGGGAGAATGGCTACACCTTC
cdr3_aa: CSARVTGENGYTF
clone_size: few
v_call: TRBV20-1
j_call: TRBJ1-2
d_call: TRBD1

cdr3_nt: TGCAGTGCTCACCCAAGCGGGACCACAGATACGCAGTATTTT
cdr3_aa: CSAHPSGTTDTQYF
clone_size: few
v_call: TRBV20-1
j_call: TRBJ2-3
d_call: TRBD2

cdr3_nt: TGCGCCAGCAGCTCAAGGGGGGCCCTACCCTACGAGCAGTACTTC
cdr3_aa: CASSSRGALPYEQYF
clone_size: -
v_call: TRBV5-1
j_call: TRBJ2-7
d_call: -

cdr3_nt: TGCGCCAGCAGCACGGGCCAGGGGACCCAGTACTTC
cdr3_aa: CASSTGQGTQYF
clone_size: many
v_call: TRBV10-2
j_call: TRBJ2-5
d_call: -

cdr3_nt: TGTGCCAGCAGCCGACGGACGTCCGGGGGAGAGCGAGGAAACACCATATATTTT
cdr3_aa: CASSRRTSGGERGNTIYF
clone_size: many
v_call: TRBV4-2
j_call: TRBJ1-3
d_call: -

cdr3_nt: TGCGCCAGCAGCTTGGGAGAGTTCAATCAGCCCCAGCATTTT
cdr3_aa: CASSLGEFNQPQHF
clone_size: many
v_call: TRBV5-1
j_call: TRBJ1-5
d_call: -

cdr3_nt: TGCGCCAGCACCCGAGGGGGAAGCACAGATACGCAGTATTTT
cdr3_aa: CASTRGGSTDTQYF
clone_size: many
v_call: TRBV5-1
j_call: TRBJ2-3
d_call: -

cdr3_nt: TGTGCCAGCAGCCAGGGGGACGGGACAGATACGCAGTATTTT
cdr3_aa: CASSQGDGTDTQYF
clone_size: -
v_call: TRBV4-2
j_call: TRBJ2-3
d_call: -

cdr3_nt: TGTGCCAGCAGTTACTCAGGGATAGTAGGCACTGAAGCTTTCTTT
cdr3_aa: CASSYSGIVGTEAFF
clone_size: -
v_call: TRBV6-5
j_call: TRBJ1-1
d_call: -

cdr3_nt: TGCAGTGCTAGCCCGGCCGGACAGGGGGCTAACTACAATGAGCAGTTCTTC
cdr3_aa: CSASPAGQGANYNEQFF
clone_size: few
v_call: TRBV20-1
j_call: TRBJ2-1
d_call: TRBD1

cdr3_nt: TGTGCCAGCAGTTACTCGTTCTTTCTAGCGGGAGTCTACGAGCAGTACTTC
cdr3_aa: CASSYSFFLAGVYEQYF
clone_size: few
v_call: TRBV6-5
j_call: TRBJ2-7
d_call: TRBD2

cdr3_nt: TGCAGTGCTAGAGACCCCCGGCGGGCGGGGGGACTGACAGATACGCAGTATTTT
cdr3_aa: CSARDPRRAGGLTDTQYF
clone_size: few
v_call: TRBV20-1
j_call: TRBJ2-3
d_call: TRBD2

cdr3_nt: TGTGCCATCAGTGAGTCGATATCCCTCCTGAACACTGAAGCTTTCTTT
cdr3_aa: CAISESISLLNTEAFF
clone_size: -
v_call: TRBV10-3
j_call: TRBJ1-1
d_call: -

cdr3_nt: TGTGCCAGCAGCCAAGATCTAGCGGACTCCTACGAGCAGTACTTC
cdr3_aa: CASSQDLADSYEQYF
clone_size: few
v_call: TRBV4-2
j_call: TRBJ2-7
d_call: TRBD2

cdr3_nt: TGTGCCAGCAGCTTCGGGACACCATCGATCTACGAGCAGTACTTC
cdr3_aa: CASSFGTPSIYEQYF
clone_size: -
v_call: TRBV7-2
j_call: TRBJ2-7
d_call: -

cdr3_nt: TGTGCCAGCACCCTGGGACAGCCCAATGAAAAACTGTTTTTT
cdr3_aa: CASTLGQPNEKLFF
clone_size: -
v_call: TRBV12-3/TRBV12-4
j_call: TRBJ1-4
d_call: TRBD1

cdr3_nt: TGCAGTGCCGGGGGGGGGGTCGAGGTCTACGAGCAGTACTTC
cdr3_aa: CSAGGGVEVYEQYF
clone_size: few
v_call: TRBV20-1
j_call: TRBJ2-7
d_call: TRBD2

cdr3_nt: TGTGCCAGCAGGACGTCCGCAGGGGAACAGCCCCAGCATTTT
cdr3_aa: CASRTSAGEQPQHF
clone_size: few
v_call: TRBV6-5
j_call: TRBJ1-5
d_call: -

cdr3_nt: TGTGCCAGCAGCGGAGGGTTCCCCCAAGAGACCCAGTACTTC
cdr3_aa: CASSGGFPQETQYF
clone_size: -
v_call: TRBV7-9
j_call: TRBJ2-5
d_call: -

cdr3_nt: TGTGCCAGCAGCAAGTCTTACACAGATACGCAGTATTTT
cdr3_aa: CASSKSYTDTQYF
clone_size: -
v_call: TRBV12-3/TRBV12-4
j_call: TRBJ2-3
d_call: -

cdr3_nt: TGCAGTGCTAGGTCCCTGGGAGGAGCGGACTCCTACAATGAGCAGTTCTTC
cdr3_aa: CSARSLGGADSYNEQFF
clone_size: few
v_call: TRBV20-1
j_call: TRBJ2-1
d_call: -

cdr3_nt: TGTGCCACCAGTGATCCTAACTTGGATGAGCAGTTCTTC
cdr3_aa: CATSDPNLDEQFF
clone_size: many
v_call: TRBV24-1
j_call: TRBJ2-1
d_call: -

cdr3_nt: TGTGCCAGCAGCCCGCCGGGAACCACAGATACGCAGTATTTT
cdr3_aa: CASSPPGTTDTQYF
clone_size: few
v_call: TRBV3-1
j_call: TRBJ2-3
d_call: -

cdr3_nt: TGTGCCAGCAGTTACAATTTGGTACGGACCCAGCATTTT
cdr3_aa: CASSYNLVRTQHF
clone_size: -
v_call: TRBV6-2/TRBV6-3
j_call: TRBJ1-5
d_call: -

cdr3_nt: TGTGCCAGCAGCCCTAGCGGGAGTTCAGATACGCAGTATTTT
cdr3_aa: CASSPSGSSDTQYF
clone_size: many
v_call: TRBV9
j_call: TRBJ2-3
d_call: TRBD2

cdr3_nt: TGCAGTGCTAGGAGGGGCGCGAACACTGAAGCTTTCTTT
cdr3_aa: CSARRGANTEAFF
clone_size: -
v_call: TRBV20-1
j_call: TRBJ1-1
d_call: -

cdr3_nt: TGTGCCAGCAGTTTAGCGGGACCCTCCTACAATGAGCAGTTCTTC
cdr3_aa: CASSLAGPSYNEQFF
clone_size: many
v_call: TRBV12-3/TRBV12-4
j_call: TRBJ2-1
d_call: -

cdr3_nt: TGTGCCAGCACCCAGTTGACTGGACCCTCCACAGATACGCAGTATTTT
cdr3_aa: CASTQLTGPSTDTQYF
clone_size: few
v_call: TRBV28
j_call: TRBJ2-3
d_call: -

cdr3_nt: TGCGCCAGCAGCCCCGTCGGGGCGGGACAAGAGACCCAGTACTTC
cdr3_aa: CASSPVGAGQETQYF
clone_size: few
v_call: TRBV5-1
j_call: TRBJ2-5
d_call: -

cdr3_nt: TGTGCCAGCAGTCGACGGACAGGGGGCAAAGAGACCCAGTACTTC
cdr3_aa: CASSRRTGGKETQYF
clone_size: -
v_call: TRBV6-2/TRBV6-3
j_call: TRBJ2-5
d_call: TRBD1

cdr3_nt: TGTGCCACCAGTGATTATATACAGGGGTTAAGTGAAAAACTGTTTTTT
cdr3_aa: CATSDYIQGLSEKLFF
clone_size: few
v_call: TRBV24-1
j_call: TRBJ1-4
d_call: TRBD1

cdr3_nt: TGCGCCAGCAGCTTGGGGTCAGGGTTCGGGTCCGCTGAGCAGTTCTTC
cdr3_aa: CASSLGSGFGSAEQFF
clone_size: -
v_call: TRBV5-1
j_call: TRBJ2-1
d_call: -

cdr3_nt: TGTGCCAGCAGTTTAGGGGGGACAGAGACCCAGTACTTC
cdr3_aa: CASSLGGTETQYF
clone_size: -
v_call: TRBV28
j_call: TRBJ2-5
d_call: -

cdr3_nt: TGTGCCAGCAGTTACCGAACAGGGCAGAATTCACCCCTCCACTTT
cdr3_aa: CASSYRTGQNSPLHF
clone_size: -
v_call: TRBV6-5
j_call: TRBJ1-6
d_call: -

cdr3_nt: TGCAGTGCTAGCTCCCAGCGGGAGGTCACAGATACGCAGTATTTT
cdr3_aa: CSASSQREVTDTQYF
clone_size: many
v_call: TRBV20-1
j_call: TRBJ2-3
d_call: TRBD2

cdr3_nt: TGTGCCAGCACCTCGGGGGGATTGAACACTGAAGCTTTCTTT
cdr3_aa: CASTSGGLNTEAFF
clone_size: -
v_call: TRBV7-9
j_call: TRBJ1-1
d_call: -

cdr3_nt: TGTGCCAGCAGCCCCGGGACTAGGATGTTGGGGGGGTTGTGCGAGCAGTACTTC
cdr3_aa: CASSPGTRMLGGLCEQYF
clone_size: -
v_call: TRBV7-2
j_call: TRBJ2-7
d_call: TRBD2

cdr3_nt: TGCGCCAGCAGCCCCTCCCCCCAAGAGACCCAGTACTTC
cdr3_aa: CASSPSPQETQYF
clone_size: -
v_call: TRBV5-1
j_call: TRBJ2-5
d_call: -

cdr3_nt: TGTGCCAGCAGCCCAACAGGGGATTGGACCGGGGAGCTGTTTTTT
cdr3_aa: CASSPTGDWTGELFF
clone_size: -
v_call: TRBV11-3
j_call: TRBJ2-2
d_call: TRBD1